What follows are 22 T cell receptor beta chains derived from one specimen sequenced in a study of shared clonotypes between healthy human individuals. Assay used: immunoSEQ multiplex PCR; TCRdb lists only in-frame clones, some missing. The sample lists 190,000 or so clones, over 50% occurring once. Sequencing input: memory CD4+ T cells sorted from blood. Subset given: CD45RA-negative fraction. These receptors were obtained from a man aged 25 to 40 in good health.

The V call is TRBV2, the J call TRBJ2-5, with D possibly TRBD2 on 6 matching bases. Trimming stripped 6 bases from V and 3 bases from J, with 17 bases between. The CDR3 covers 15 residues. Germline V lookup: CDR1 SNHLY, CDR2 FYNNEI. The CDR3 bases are TGTGCCAGCAGGGGTCAGGGCGGGACCAAAGAGACCCAGTACTTC. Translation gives CASRGQGGTKETQYF.

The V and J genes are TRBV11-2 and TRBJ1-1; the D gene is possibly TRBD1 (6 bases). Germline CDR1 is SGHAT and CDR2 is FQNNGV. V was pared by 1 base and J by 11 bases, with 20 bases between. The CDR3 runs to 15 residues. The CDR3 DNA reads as TGTGCCAGCAGCTTAGTCGGGGGGGACAACCATAACGCTTTCTTT. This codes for CASSLVGGDNHNAFF.

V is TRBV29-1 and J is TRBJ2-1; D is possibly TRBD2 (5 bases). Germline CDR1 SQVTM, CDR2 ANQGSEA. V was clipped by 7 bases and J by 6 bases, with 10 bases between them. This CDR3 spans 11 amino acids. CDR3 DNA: TGCAGCGCCCGTCGGGGCAATGAGCAGTTCTTC. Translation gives CSARRGNEQFF.

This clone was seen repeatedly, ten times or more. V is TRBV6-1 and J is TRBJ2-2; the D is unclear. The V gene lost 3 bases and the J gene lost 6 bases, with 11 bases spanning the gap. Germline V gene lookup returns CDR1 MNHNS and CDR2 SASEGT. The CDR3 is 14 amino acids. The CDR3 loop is CASSENYRPGELFF. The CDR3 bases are TGTGCCAGCAGTGAGAATTATCGACCCGGGGAGCTGTTTTTT.

CDR3 region: CASSEDGTSGSEQYF. The CDR3 DNA reads as TGTGCCAGCAGTGAAGATGGGACTAGCGGCAGCGAGCAGTACTTC. The chain employs TRBV6-1 and TRBJ2-7; 11 nucleotides line up with TRBD2. CDR3 length: 15 amino acids. Germline-derived CDR1 and CDR2 are MNHNS and SASEGT. With V trimmed by 1 base and J by 6 bases, 5 bases remained unmatched.

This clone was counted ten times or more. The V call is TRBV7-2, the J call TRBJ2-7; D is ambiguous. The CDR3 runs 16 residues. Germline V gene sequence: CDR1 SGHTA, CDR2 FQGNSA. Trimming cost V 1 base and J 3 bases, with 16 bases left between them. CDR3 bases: TGTGCCAGCAGCTTAGAGCCCCGAGCTAATTTCTACGAGCAGTACTTC. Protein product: CASSLEPRANFYEQYF.

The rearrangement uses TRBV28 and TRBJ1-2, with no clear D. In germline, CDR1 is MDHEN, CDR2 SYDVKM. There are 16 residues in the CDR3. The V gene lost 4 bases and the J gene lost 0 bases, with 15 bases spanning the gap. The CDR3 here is CASSSIREGSNYGYTF. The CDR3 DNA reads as TGTGCCAGCAGTTCTATTCGGGAGGGCTCTAACTATGGCTACACCTTC.

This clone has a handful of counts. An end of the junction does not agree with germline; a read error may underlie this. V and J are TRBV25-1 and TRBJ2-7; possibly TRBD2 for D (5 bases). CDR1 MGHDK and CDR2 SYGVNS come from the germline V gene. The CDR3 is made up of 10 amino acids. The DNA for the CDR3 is TGTGCCAGTTTTACAGCCGGGATCTCCTTT. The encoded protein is CASFTAGISF.

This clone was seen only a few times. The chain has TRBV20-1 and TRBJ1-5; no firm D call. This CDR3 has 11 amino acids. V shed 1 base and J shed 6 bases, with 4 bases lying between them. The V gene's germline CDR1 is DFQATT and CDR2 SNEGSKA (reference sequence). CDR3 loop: CSARGAQPQHF. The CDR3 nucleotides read TGCAGTGCTAGAGGGGCTCAGCCCCAGCATTTT.

This CDR3 reads CASSQTLSTDTQYF. DNA for the CDR3: TGCGCCAGCAGCCAGACACTAAGCACAGATACGCAGTATTTT. The gene calls are TRBV5-1 and TRBJ2-3; D is unclear. V lost 4 bases and J 0 bases, leaving 9 bases between the germline ends. The CDR3 loop spans 14 amino acids. Looked up from germline, CDR1 is SGHRS and CDR2 is YFSETQ. The full variable domain, rest sourced from reference TRBV5-1 and TRBJ2-3, is KAGVTQTPRYLIKTRGQQVTLSCSPISGHRSVSWYQQTPGQGLQFLFEYFSETQRNKGNFPGRFSGRQFSNSRSEMNVSTLELGDSALYLCASSQTLSTDTQYFGPGTRLTVL.

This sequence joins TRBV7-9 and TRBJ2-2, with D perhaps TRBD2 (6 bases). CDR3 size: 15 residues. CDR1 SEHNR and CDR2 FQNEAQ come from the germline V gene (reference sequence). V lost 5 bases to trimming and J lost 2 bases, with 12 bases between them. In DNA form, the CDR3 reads TGTGCCAGCAGCGGGAGGAGCGGAAACACCGGGGAGCTGTTTTTT. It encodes CASSGRSGNTGELFF.

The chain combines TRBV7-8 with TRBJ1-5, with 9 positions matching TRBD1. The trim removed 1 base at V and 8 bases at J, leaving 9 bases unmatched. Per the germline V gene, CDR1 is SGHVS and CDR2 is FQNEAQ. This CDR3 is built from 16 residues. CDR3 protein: CASSLERDRAKKPQHF. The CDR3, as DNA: TGTGCCAGCAGCTTAGAGCGGGACAGGGCTAAAAAGCCCCAGCATTTT.

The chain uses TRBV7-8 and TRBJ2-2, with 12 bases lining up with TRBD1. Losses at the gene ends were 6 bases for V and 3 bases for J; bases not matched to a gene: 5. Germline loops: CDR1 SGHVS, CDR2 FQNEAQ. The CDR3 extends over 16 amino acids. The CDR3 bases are TGTGCCAGCAGTGGGACAGGGGGCTCGCACACCGGGGAGCTGTTTTTT. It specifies CASSGTGGSHTGELFF.

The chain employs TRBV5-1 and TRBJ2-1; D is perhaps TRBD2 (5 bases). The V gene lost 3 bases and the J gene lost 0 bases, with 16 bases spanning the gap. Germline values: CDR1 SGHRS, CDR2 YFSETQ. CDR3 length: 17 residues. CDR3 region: CASSSSLVVSSYNEQFF. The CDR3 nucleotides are TGCGCCAGCAGCTCTAGCTTGGTAGTCAGCTCCTACAATGAGCAGTTCTTC. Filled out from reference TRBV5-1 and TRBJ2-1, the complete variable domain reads KAGVTQTPRYLIKTRGQQVTLSCSPISGHRSVSWYQQTPGQGLQFLFEYFSETQRNKGNFPGRFSGRQFSNSRSEMNVSTLELGDSALYLCASSSSLVVSSYNEQFFGPGTRLTVL.

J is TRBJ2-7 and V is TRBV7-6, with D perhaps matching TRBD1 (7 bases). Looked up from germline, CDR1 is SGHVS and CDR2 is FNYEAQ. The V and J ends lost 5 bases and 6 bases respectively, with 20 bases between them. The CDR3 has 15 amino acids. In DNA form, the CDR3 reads TGTGCCAGCAGCGCCCCAGGGGGAGGTCTTGGCGAGCAGTACTTC. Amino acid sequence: CASSAPGGGLGEQYF.

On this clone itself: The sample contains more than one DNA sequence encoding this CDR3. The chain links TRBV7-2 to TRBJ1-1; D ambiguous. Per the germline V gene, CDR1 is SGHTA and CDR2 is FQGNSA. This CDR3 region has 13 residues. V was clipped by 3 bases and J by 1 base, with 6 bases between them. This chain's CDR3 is CASSLTRNTEAFF. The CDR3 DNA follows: TGTGCCAGCAGCTTGACAAGGAACACTGAAGCTTTCTTT.

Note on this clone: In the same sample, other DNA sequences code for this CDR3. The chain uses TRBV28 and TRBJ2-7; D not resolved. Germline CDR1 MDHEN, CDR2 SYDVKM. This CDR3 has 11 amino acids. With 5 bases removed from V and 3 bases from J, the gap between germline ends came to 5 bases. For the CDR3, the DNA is TGTGCCAGCAGTCGAGTCTACGAGCAGTACTTC. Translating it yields CASSRVYEQYF.

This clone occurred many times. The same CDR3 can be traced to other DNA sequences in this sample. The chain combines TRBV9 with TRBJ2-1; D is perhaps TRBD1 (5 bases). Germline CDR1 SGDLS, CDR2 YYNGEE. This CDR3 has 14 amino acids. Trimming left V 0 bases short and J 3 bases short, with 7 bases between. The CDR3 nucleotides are TGTGCCAGCAGCGTAGGTGACAGCTACAATGAGCAGTTCTTC. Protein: CASSVGDSYNEQFF.

The CDR3 spells CASSKTGGRAYGYTF. In nucleotides, the CDR3 is TGTGCCAGCAGCAAAACCGGGGGGAGGGCCTATGGCTACACCTTC. This chain connects TRBV6-5 to TRBJ1-2; a weak D match, TRBD1 (5 bases). The V and J ends lost 6 bases and 4 bases respectively, with 18 bases between them. This CDR3 contains 15 residues. Germline V gives CDR1 MNHEY, CDR2 SVGAGI.

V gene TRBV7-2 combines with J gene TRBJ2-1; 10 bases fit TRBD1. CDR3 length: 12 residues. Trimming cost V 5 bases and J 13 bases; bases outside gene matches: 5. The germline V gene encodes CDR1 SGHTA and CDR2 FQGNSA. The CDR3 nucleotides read TGTGCCAGCAGCCCGGACAGGGGGGTACAGTTCTTC. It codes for CASSPDRGVQFF.

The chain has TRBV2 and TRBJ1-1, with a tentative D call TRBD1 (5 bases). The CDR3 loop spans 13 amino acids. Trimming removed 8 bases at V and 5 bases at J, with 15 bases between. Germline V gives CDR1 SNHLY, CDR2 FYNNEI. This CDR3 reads CASQGADRTEAFF. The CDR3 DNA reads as TGTGCCAGCCAAGGGGCGGATCGGACTGAAGCTTTCTTT. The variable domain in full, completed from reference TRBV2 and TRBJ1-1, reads EPEVTQTPSHQVTQMGQEVILRCVPISNHLYFYWYRQILGQKVEFLVSFYNNEISEKSEIFDDQFSVERPDGSNFTLKIRSTKLEDSAMYFCASQGADRTEAFFGQGTRLTVV.

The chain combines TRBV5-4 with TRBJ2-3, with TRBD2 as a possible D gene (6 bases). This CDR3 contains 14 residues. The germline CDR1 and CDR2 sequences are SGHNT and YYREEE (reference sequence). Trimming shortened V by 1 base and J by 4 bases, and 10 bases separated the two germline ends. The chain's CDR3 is CASSLPSGADTQYF. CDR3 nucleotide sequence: TGTGCCAGCAGCTTGCCGTCGGGAGCAGATACGCAGTATTTT.